This TCR beta chain was sequenced in a study of blood T cell repertoires in COVID-19. About the study: PBMCs, B-cell-depleted T cells, or T cells were the source of the cDNA or gDNA that made up the material.

In this sample, this clone turned up once. Clones were sequenced by immunoSEQ multiplex PCR, and TCRdb holds only the in-frame ones, with some missing. This sample has some 320,000 clones, with about 87% found just once. This receptor was identified in a woman aged 30 to 39 who had recovered from COVID-19. Sequencing was carried out using PBMCs or T cells enriched from blood (not recorded which).

The CDR3 region is CASTLNRQGEGYTF. The CDR3 DNA reads TGTGCCAGCACCCTGAATAGACAGGGGGAAGGCTACACCTTC. The chain employs TRBV9 and TRBJ1-2, with 9 bases lining up with TRBD1. The CDR3 runs 14 residues. CDR1 and CDR2 from the germline V gene are SGDLS and YYNGEE. V shed 6 bases and J 8 bases; nucleotides not matched to a gene: 11.